This entry features one TCR beta chain sequence. No antigen is known for it. Only in-frame clones appear in the TCRdb table, and some are missing; sequencing was by immunoSEQ multiplex PCR. The top ten hold more than 2.5% of the sample, which has fewer than 85,000 clones, about 90% seen once. Trimming cost V 3 bases and J 2 bases, with 11 bases left between them. This CDR3 spans 14 amino acids. Germline assignment: CDR1 SNHLY and CDR2 FYNNEI. The sample is drawn from a study of OX40 agonist ivuxolimab in advanced cancers. General study results and limits: Expanded clones were, on average, more numerous in CD8+ T cells than in CD4+.

The material sequenced was CD4+ or CD8+ T cells sorted from blood, taken in a trial of the OX40 agonist ivuxolimab. The chain combines TRBV2 with TRBJ2-7; either TRBD1 or TRBD2 may fit D (5 bases each). The sequence derives from an adult with an advanced solid tumor such as melanoma, head and neck, liver or kidney cancer. The CDR3 reads CASSDQGVTYEQYF. In DNA form, the CDR3 reads TGTGCCAGCAGTGACCAGGGAGTTACCTACGAGCAGTACTTC.